Presented here are 13 T cell receptor beta chains from one specimen sequenced in a study of blood T cell repertoires in COVID-19 (dated by TCRdb to 2019 to 2021). The library was generated by the immunoSEQ multiplex PCR assay. Not all clones reach the TCRdb copy of this immuneACCESS table, which keeps in-frame sequences only. Checked studies attribute under half of the gap to unresolved V genes and leave the rest unexplained. Across this sample there are about 200,000 clones, with about 79% seen only once. Approximately 13% of the sample is taken by the ten largest. The material sequenced was peripheral blood. These receptors all come from a human donor in a cohort sampled during active COVID-19.

The chain has TRBV9 and TRBJ2-7, with no clear D. The CDR3 extends over 14 amino acids. V lost 0 bases, J lost 0 bases, and 7 bases lay in between. Germline V gene data show CDR1 as SGDLS and CDR2 as YYNGEE. As DNA, the CDR3 is TGTGCCAGCAGCGTAGACCCTAGCTCCTACGAGCAGTACTTC. Translation: CASSVDPSSYEQYF.

The V gene is TRBV5-6, the J gene TRBJ2-7; TRBD2 aligns across 7 bases. CDR1 and CDR2 from the germline V gene are SGHDT and YYEEEE. The CDR3 sequence is 14 residues long. V lost 4 bases to trimming and J lost 7 bases; unmatched junction nucleotides: 11. CDR3 bases: TGTGCCAGCAGCAGACGAGGGAGGGCCGAGGAGCAGTACTTC. It encodes CASSRRGRAEEQYF. Filled out from reference TRBV5-6 and TRBJ2-7, the complete variable domain reads DAGVTQSPTHLIKTRGQQVTLRCSPKSGHDTVSWYQQALGQGPQFIFQYYEEEERQRGNFPDRFSGHQFPNYSSELNVNALLLGDSALYLCASSRRGRAEEQYFGPGTRLTVT.

The rearrangement links TRBV6-5 to TRBJ2-2; 7 bases fit TRBD1. Trimming at V came to 7 bases and at J to 1 base, leaving 6 bases not matched to a gene. The CDR3 loop spans 15 amino acids. Germline V gene data show CDR1 as MNHEY and CDR2 as SVGAGI. The CDR3, as DNA: TGTGCCAGCATTACCGGGGACAGGAACACCGGGGAGCTGTTTTTT. Its translation: CASITGDRNTGELFF.

The genes are TRBV29-1 and TRBJ2-1; TRBD2 matches 11 bases. V lost 8 bases, J lost 2 bases, and 29 bases stayed unmatched. CDR1 is SQVTM, CDR2 ANQGSEA, per germline. The CDR3 covers 22 residues. CDR3 loop: CSPTAETGLAEPSGYPYNEQFF. The CDR3 bases are TGCAGCCCGACCGCGGAGACGGGACTAGCGGAACCTTCCGGTTACCCCTACAATGAGCAGTTCTTC.

The chain joins TRBV5-1 to TRBJ1-3; D is possibly TRBD1 (5 bases). V was cut by 2 bases and J by 0 bases, with 18 bases left in between. The CDR3 is made up of 18 amino acids. CDR1 SGHRS and CDR2 YFSETQ come from the germline V gene. The CDR3 region is CASSFTGTGSSSGNTIYF. The DNA of the CDR3 is TGCGCCAGCAGCTTTACCGGGACTGGTTCGAGCTCTGGAAACACCATATATTTT.

The CDR3 region has the DNA TGTGCCAGCATCAACGACAGGGTTTCCGAAAAACTGTTTTTT. This codes for CASINDRVSEKLFF. The chain couples TRBV6-4 to TRBJ1-4; TRBD1 matches 7 bases. V lost 7 bases, J lost 8 bases, and 10 bases stayed unmatched. The length of the CDR3 is 14 residues. CDR1 and CDR2 (germline): MRHNA, SNTAGT.

The chain employs TRBV11-2 and TRBJ2-7; 14 positions match TRBD2. Germline V gene data show CDR1 as SGHAT and CDR2 as FQNNGV. This CDR3 region has 18 residues. Trimming removed 5 bases from V and 5 bases from J; junction bases left unmatched: 14. The CDR3 reads CASSLMLRTSGRLDEQYF. The CDR3 DNA sequence: TGTGCCAGCAGCCTAATGCTTCGGACTAGCGGGAGGTTGGACGAGCAGTACTTC.

CDR3 protein: CAWREGAGGISNQPQHF. The CDR3 DNA reads TGTGCCTGGAGGGAGGGAGCAGGGGGAATTAGCAATCAGCCCCAGCATTTT. The chain carries TRBV30 and TRBJ1-5, with 7 bases fitting TRBD1. Germline V gene sequence: CDR1 GTSNPN, CDR2 SVGIG (reference sequence). The trim removed 3 bases at V and 0 bases at J, leaving 11 bases unmatched. This CDR3 contains 17 residues.

Of note for this clone: Germline is not matched at one junction end, which may reflect a read error. The gene calls are TRBV18 and TRBJ2-2; 10 bases line up with TRBD1. Germline CDR1 reads KGHSH; CDR2 reads LQKENI. CDR3 length: 16 residues. The CDR3 region is CASSPRGTGVFGELFF. The CDR3 DNA follows: TGTGCCAGCTCTCCACGCGGGACAGGGGTCTTCGGGGAGCTGTTTTTT. Looking up the rest from reference TRBV18 and TRBJ2-2 gives the full variable domain: NAGVMQNPRHLVRRRGQEARLRCSPMKGHSHVYWYRQLPEEGLKFMVYLQKENIIDESGMPKERFSAEFPKEGPSILRIQQVVRGDSAAYFCASSPRGTGVFGELFFGEGSRLTVL.

The chain employs TRBV15 and TRBJ2-2, with 7 positions matching TRBD1. The V gene end was trimmed by 3 bases and the J gene end by 5 bases; junction bases not matched to a gene: 6. Germline-derived CDR1 and CDR2 are LNHNV and YYDKDF (reference sequence). The CDR3 covers 15 residues. The CDR3 protein is CATSRPPRGTGELFF. The CDR3 nucleotides are TGTGCCACCAGCAGGCCCCCCAGGGGGACCGGGGAGCTGTTTTTT.

This chain joins TRBV7-9 and TRBJ2-5; 8 bases are shared with TRBD2. Germline V gene data show CDR1 as SEHNR and CDR2 as FQNEAQ (reference sequence). This CDR3 spans 13 amino acids. The ends lost 6 bases at V and 5 bases at J; junction bases unmatched: 5. In DNA form, the CDR3 reads TGTGCCAGCAGTAGCGGGACCTCGGAGACCCAGTACTTC. It translates to CASSSGTSETQYF.

The chain links TRBV7-2 to TRBJ2-1; 9 bases align to TRBD1. Germline loops: CDR1 SGHTA, CDR2 FQGNSA. The V gene end was trimmed by 5 bases and the J gene end by 8 bases; junction bases not matched to a gene: 7. The CDR3 runs 14 residues. The CDR3 bases are TGTGCCAGCAGCCCCACGGGACAGGGCTATGAGCAGTTCTTC. Protein: CASSPTGQGYEQFF.

This clone was seen once. The CDR3 nucleotides read TGTGCCAGTAGTATACAGATAAACACTGAAGCTTTCTTT. Encoded protein: CASSIQINTEAFF. This chain links TRBV19 with TRBJ1-1, with D unresolved. The CDR3 length is 13 residues. The V gene lost 2 bases and the J gene lost 2 bases, with 6 bases spanning the gap. Germline-derived CDR1 and CDR2 are LNHDA and SQIVND (reference sequence).